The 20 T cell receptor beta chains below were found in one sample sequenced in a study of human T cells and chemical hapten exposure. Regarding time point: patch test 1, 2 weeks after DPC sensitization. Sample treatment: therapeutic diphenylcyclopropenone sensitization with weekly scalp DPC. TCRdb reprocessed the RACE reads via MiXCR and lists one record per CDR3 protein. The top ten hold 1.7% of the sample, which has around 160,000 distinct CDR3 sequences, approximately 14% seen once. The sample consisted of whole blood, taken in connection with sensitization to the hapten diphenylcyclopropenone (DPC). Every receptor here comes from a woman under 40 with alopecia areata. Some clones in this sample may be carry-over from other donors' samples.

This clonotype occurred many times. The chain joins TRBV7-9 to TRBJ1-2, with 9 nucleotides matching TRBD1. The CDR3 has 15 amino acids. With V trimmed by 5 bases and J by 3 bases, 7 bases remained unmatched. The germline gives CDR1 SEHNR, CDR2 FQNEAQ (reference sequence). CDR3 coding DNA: TGTGCCAGCAGCCCGACCCGACAGGGGGACTATGGCTACACCTTC. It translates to CASSPTRQGDYGYTF.

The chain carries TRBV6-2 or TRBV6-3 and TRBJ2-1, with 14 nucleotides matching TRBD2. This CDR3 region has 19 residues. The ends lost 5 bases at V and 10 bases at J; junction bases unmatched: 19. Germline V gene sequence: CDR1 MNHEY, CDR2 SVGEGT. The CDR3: CASSHPGLAGEALSEEQFF. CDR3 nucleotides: TGTGCCAGCAGTCACCCGGGACTAGCGGGAGAGGCTTTGAGCGAGGAGCAGTTCTTC.

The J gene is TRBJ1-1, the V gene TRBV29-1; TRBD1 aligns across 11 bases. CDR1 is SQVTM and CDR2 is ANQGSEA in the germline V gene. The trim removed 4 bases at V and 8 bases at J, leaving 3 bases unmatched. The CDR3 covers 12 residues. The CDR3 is CSVGRTGGEAFF. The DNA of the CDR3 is TGCAGCGTTGGAAGGACAGGGGGCGAAGCTTTCTTT.

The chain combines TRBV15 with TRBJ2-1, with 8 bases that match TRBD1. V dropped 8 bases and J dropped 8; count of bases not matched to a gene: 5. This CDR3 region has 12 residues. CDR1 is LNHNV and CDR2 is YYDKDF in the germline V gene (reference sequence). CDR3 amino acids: CATGQGGDEQFF. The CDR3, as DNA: TGTGCCACCGGACAGGGTGGTGATGAGCAGTTCTTC. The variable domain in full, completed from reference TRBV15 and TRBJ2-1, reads DAMVIQNPRYQVTQFGKPVTLSCSQTLNHNVMYWYQQKSSQAPKLLFHYYDKDFNNEADTPDNFQSRRPNTSFCFLDIRSPGLGDTAMYLCATGQGGDEQFFGPGTRLTVL.

The chain's CDR3 is CASSYSVGWEQYF. The CDR3 coding sequence is TGTGCCAGCAGTTACTCGGTGGGGTGGGAGCAGTACTTC. This chain links TRBV6-5 with TRBJ2-7; D is undetermined. The V gene lost 0 bases and the J gene lost 7 bases, with 10 bases spanning the gap. The CDR3 sequence is 13 residues long. The germline V gene encodes CDR1 MNHEY and CDR2 SVGAGI.

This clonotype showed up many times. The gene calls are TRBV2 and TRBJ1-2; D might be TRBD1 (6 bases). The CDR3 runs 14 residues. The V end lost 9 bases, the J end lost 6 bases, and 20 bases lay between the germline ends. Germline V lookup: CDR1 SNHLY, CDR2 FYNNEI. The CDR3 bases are TGTGCCAGTTCGGGGCCATCAAGGGGGGATGGCTACACCTTC. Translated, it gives CASSGPSRGDGYTF.

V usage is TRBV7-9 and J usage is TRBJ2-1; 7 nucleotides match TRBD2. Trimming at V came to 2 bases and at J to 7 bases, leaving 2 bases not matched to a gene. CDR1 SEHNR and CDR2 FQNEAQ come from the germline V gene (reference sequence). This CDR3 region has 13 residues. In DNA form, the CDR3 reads TGTGCCAGCAGCTTATCCGGGGGGAATGAGCAGTTCTTC. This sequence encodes CASSLSGGNEQFF.

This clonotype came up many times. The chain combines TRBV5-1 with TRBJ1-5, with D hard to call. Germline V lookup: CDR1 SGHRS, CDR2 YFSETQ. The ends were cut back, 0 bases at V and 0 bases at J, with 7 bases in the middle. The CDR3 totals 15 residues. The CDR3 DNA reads TGCGCCAGCAGCTTGGAGGGTAATAGCAATCAGCCCCAGCATTTT. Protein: CASSLEGNSNQPQHF.

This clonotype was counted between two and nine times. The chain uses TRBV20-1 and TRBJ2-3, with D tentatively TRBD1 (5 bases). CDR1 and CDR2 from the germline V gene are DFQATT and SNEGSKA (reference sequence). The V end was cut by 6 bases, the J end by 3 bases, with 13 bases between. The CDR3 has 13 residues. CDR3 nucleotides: TGCAGTGCCAAGGACAACCCTACAGATACGCAGTATTTT. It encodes CSAKDNPTDTQYF.

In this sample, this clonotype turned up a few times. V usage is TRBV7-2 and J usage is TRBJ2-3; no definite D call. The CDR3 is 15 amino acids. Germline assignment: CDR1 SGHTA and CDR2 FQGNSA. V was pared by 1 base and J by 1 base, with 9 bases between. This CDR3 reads CASSLVQVGTDTQYF. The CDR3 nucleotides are TGTGCCAGCAGCTTAGTGCAGGTCGGCACAGATACGCAGTATTTT.

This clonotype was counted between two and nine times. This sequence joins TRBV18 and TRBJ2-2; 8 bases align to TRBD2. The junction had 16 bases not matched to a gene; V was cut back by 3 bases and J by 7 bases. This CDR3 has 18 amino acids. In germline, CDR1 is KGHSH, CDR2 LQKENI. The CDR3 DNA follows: TGTGCCAGCTCACCGTTTGTCGAGTTAGCGGGAAGTCGCGGGGAGCTGTTTTTT. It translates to CASSPFVELAGSRGELFF.

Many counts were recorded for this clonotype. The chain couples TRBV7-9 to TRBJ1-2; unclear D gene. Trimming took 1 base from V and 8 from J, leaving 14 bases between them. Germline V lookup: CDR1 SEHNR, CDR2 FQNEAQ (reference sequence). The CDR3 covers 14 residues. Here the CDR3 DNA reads TGTGCCAGCAGCTTAGGACGCCACAACTTCGGCTACACCTTC. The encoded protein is CASSLGRHNFGYTF. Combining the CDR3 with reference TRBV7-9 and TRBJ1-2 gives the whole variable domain DTGVSQNPRHKITKRGQNVTFRCDPISEHNRLYWYRQTLGQGPEFLTYFQNEAQLEKSRLLSDRFSAERPKGSFSTLEIQRTEQGDSAMYLCASSLGRHNFGYTFGSGTRLTVV.

CDR3 amino acids: CASSPQAYQETQYF. The CDR3 DNA follows: TGTGCCAGCAGCCCTCAAGCTTACCAAGAGACCCAGTACTTC. This chain joins TRBV7-6 and TRBJ2-5; D ambiguous. Germline V lookup: CDR1 SGHVS, CDR2 FNYEAQ. The V gene lost 5 bases and the J gene lost 0 bases, with 10 bases spanning the gap. CDR3 size: 14 residues. The full variable domain, with the rest looked up from reference TRBV7-6 and TRBJ2-5, is GAGVSQSPRYKVTKRGQDVALRCDPISGHVSLYWYRQALGQGPEFLTYFNYEAQQDKSGLPNDRFSAERPEGSISTLTIQRTEQRDSAMYRCASSPQAYQETQYFGPGTRLLVL.

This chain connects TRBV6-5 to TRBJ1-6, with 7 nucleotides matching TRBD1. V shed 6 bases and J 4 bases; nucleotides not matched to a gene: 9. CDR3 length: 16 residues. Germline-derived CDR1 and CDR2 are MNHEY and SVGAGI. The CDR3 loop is CASSRDSLQYNSPLHF. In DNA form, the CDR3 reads TGTGCCAGCAGCCGGGACAGTCTTCAGTATAATTCACCCCTCCACTTT.

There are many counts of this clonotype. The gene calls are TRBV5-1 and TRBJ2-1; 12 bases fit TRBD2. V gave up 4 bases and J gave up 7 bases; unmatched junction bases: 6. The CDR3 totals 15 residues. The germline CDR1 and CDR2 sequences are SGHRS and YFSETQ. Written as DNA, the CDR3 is TGCGCCAGCAGCCCTGGACTAGCGGGAAGTAATGAGCAGTTCTTC. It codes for CASSPGLAGSNEQFF.

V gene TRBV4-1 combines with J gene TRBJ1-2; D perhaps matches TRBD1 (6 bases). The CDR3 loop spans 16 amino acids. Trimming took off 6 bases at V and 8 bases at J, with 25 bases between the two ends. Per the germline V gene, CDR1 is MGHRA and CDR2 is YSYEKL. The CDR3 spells CASSPNGPAPGEGYTF. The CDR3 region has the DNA TGCGCCAGCAGTCCAAATGGCCCGGCTCCAGGGGAAGGCTACACCTTC.

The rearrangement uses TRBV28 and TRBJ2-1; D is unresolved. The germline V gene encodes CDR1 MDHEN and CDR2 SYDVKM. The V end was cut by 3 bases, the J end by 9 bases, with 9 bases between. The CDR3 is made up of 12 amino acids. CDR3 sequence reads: CASSLGIGEQFF. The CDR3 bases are TGTGCCAGCAGTTTGGGAATCGGTGAGCAGTTCTTC.

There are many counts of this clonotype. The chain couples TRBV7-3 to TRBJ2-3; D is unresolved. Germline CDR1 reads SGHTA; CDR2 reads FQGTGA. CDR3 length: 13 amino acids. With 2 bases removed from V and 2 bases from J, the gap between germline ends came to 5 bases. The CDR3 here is CASSLSYTDTQYF. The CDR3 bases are TGTGCCAGCAGCTTATCCTACACAGATACGCAGTATTTT.

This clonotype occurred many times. CDR3 sequence: CASSPASSGNTIYF. The DNA of the CDR3 is TGTGCCAGCTCACCGGCTAGCTCTGGAAACACCATATATTTT. This chain links TRBV18 with TRBJ1-3; D is unresolved. V dropped 3 bases and J dropped 0 bases, with 6 bases sitting between them. Germline V gene sequence: CDR1 KGHSH, CDR2 LQKENI. This CDR3 has 14 residues.

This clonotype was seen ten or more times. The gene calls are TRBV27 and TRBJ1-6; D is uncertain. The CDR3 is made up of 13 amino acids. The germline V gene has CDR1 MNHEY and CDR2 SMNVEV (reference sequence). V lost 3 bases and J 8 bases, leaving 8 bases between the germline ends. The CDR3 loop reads CASSFYEDSPLHF. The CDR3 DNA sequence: TGTGCCAGCAGTTTCTATGAAGATTCACCCCTCCACTTT.